This TCR beta chain was identified during a study of T cell responses to AZD1222 COVID-19 vaccine. Points from the study as a whole: The breadth and depth of Spike-specific TCRs increased once two AZD1222 doses had been given. Spike was spanned by vaccine-associated CD4 TCRs, which were dominant at 160-218 and 743-854. A reported finding is that nearly half of spike-specific TCRs target unmutated variant regions.

Profiling relied on immunoSEQ multiplex PCR, and the TCRdb table lists in-frame clones only, not all of them. The table has about 85,000 clones, just over 85% seen once; the top ten hold around 10%. With respect to this clone: Its target is not known.

Per the germline V gene, CDR1 is LGHDT and CDR2 is YNNKEL (reference sequence). The trim removed 4 bases at V and 2 bases at J, leaving 10 bases unmatched. The CDR3 has 17 amino acids. Sequenced here: peripheral blood, sampled on day 0 of MenACWY control vaccination. The V gene is TRBV3-1 (or the pseudogene TRBV3-2), the J gene TRBJ2-1, with 8 bases lining up with TRBD2. The clonotype comes from an adult in good health. The CDR3 nucleotides read TGTGCCAGCAGCCTCCCTTCGGGGGGGCCGGCCTACAATGAGCAGTTCTTC. Its translation is CASSLPSGGPAYNEQFF.